This T cell receptor (beta chain) was recovered during a study of blood T cells in healthy people across ages. The second PCR ran roughly 6 to 11 cycles with a sample-barcoded 5' primer and J-beta primers. TCRdb ran MiXCR on the 5' RACE reads and lists one entry per CDR3 protein. The profile shows 650,000 to 1,000,000 distinct CDR3 sequences, roughly 34% of them singletons. This clonotype was picked up one time. RNA extraction gave at least 5 micrograms of total RNA per sample. This TCR was recovered from a man younger than 35 in good health. The sequencing sample was made of blood.

The CDR3 nucleotides are TGCGCCAGCAGCGCGCTCGGTACCCAAGCCAAAAACATTCAGTACTTC. Translated, it gives CASSALGTQAKNIQYF. The rearrangement uses TRBV5-1 and TRBJ2-4, with D unresolved. CDR1 and CDR2 (germline): SGHRS, YFSETQ. V lost 4 bases and J 0 bases, leaving 14 bases between the germline ends. The CDR3 spans 16 residues. The complete variable domain, with remaining parts taken from reference TRBV5-1 and TRBJ2-4, reads KAGVTQTPRYLIKTRGQQVTLSCSPISGHRSVSWYQQTPGQGLQFLFEYFSETQRNKGNFPGRFSGRQFSNSRSEMNVSTLELGDSALYLCASSALGTQAKNIQYFGAGTRLSVL.